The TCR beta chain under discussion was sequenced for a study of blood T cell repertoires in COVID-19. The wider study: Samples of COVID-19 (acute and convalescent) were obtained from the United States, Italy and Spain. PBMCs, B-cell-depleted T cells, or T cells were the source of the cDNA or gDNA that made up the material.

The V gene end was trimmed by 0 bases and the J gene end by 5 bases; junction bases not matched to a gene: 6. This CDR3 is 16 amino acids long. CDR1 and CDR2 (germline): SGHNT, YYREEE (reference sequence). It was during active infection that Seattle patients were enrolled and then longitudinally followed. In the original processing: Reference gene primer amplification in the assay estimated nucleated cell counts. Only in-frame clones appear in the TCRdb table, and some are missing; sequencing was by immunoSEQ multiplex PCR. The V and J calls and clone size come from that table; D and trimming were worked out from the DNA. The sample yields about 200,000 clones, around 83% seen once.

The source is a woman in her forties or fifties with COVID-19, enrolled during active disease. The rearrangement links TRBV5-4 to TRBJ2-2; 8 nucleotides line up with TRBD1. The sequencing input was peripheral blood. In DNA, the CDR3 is TGTGCCAGCAGCTTGGCCAGGGGGCAGGGAACCGGGGAGCTGTTTTTT. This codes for CASSLARGQGTGELFF.